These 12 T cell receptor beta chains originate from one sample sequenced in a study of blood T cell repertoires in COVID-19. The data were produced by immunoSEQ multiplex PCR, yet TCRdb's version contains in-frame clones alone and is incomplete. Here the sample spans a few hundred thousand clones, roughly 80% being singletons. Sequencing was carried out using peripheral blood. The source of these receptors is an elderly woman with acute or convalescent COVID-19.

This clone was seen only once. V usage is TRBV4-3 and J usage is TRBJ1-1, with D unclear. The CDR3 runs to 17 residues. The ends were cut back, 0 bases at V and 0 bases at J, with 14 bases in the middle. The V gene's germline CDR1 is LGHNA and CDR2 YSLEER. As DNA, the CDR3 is TGCGCCAGCAGCCAAGATCTGGTTGGCGGCCTGAACACTGAAGCTTTCTTT. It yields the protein CASSQDLVGGLNTEAFF.

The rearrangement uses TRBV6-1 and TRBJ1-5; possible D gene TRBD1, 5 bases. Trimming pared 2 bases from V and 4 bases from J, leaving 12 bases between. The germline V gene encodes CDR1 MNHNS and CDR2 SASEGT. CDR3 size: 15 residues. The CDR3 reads CASSEMWGENQPQHF. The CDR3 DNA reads TGTGCCAGCAGTGAAATGTGGGGGGAGAATCAGCCCCAGCATTTT.

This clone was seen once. This CDR3 reads CASSFPLQGNTIYF. In nucleotides, the CDR3 is TGTGCCAGCAGTTTCCCGCTACAGGGAAACACCATATATTTT. The chain employs TRBV27 and TRBJ1-3; unclear D gene. The CDR3 is 14 amino acids. The V end lost 3 bases, the J end lost 4 bases, and 10 bases lay between the germline ends. Germline values: CDR1 MNHEY, CDR2 SMNVEV (reference sequence).

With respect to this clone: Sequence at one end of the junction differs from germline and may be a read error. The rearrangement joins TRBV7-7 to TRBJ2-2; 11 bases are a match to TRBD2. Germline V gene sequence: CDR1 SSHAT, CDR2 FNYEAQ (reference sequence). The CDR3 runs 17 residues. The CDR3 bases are TGTGCTAGCAGCTTAGGGCTAGCGGGAGGTCACACCGGGGAGCTGTTTTTT. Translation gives CASSLGLAGGHTGELFF.

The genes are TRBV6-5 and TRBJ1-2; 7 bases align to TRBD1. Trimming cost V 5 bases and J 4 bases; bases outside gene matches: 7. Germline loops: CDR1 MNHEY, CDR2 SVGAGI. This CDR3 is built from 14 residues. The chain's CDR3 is CASSPGDRVYGYTF. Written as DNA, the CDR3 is TGTGCCAGCAGTCCCGGGGACAGAGTCTATGGCTACACCTTC.

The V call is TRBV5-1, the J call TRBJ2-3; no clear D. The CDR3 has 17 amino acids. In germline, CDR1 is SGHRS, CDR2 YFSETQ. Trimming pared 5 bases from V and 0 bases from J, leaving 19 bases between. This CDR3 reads CASRESPDGFSTDTQYF. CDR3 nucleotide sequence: TGCGCCAGCAGGGAGAGTCCTGACGGATTTAGCACAGATACGCAGTATTTT.

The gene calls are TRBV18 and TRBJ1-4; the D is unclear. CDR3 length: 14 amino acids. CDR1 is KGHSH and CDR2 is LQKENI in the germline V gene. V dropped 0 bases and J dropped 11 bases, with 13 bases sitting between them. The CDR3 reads CASSPPSSMSKLFF. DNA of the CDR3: TGTGCCAGCTCACCACCGAGTTCAATGAGCAAACTGTTTTTT.

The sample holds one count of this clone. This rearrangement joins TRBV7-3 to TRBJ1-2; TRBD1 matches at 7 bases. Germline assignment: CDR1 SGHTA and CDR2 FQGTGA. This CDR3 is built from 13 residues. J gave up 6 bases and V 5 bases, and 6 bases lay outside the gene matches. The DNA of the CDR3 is TGTGCCAGCAGCCTAGGGGGCGTAAATGGCTACACCTTC. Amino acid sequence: CASSLGGVNGYTF.

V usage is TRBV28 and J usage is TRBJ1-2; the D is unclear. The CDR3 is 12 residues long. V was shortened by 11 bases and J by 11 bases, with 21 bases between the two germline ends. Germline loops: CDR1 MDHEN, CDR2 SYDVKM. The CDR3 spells CACSLGGRGYTF. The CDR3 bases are TGTGCCTGCTCGTTGGGAGGACGAGGATACACCTTC.

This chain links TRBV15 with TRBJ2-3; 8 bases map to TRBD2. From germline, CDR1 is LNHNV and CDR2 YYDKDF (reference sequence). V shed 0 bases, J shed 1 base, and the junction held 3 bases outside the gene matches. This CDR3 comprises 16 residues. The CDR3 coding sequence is TGTGCCACCAGCAGAGACCCAGCGGGGGGCACAGATACGCAGTATTTT. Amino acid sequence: CATSRDPAGGTDTQYF.

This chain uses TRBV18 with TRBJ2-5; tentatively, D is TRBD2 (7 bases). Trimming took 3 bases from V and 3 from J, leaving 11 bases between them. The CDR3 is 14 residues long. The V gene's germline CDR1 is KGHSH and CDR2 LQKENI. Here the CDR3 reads CASSPQGREETQYF. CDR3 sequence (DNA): TGTGCCAGCTCACCGCAGGGGAGGGAAGAGACCCAGTACTTC. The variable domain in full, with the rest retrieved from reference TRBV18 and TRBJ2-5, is NAGVMQNPRHLVRRRGQEARLRCSPMKGHSHVYWYRQLPEEGLKFMVYLQKENIIDESGMPKERFSAEFPKEGPSILRIQQVVRGDSAAYFCASSPQGREETQYFGPGTRLLVL.

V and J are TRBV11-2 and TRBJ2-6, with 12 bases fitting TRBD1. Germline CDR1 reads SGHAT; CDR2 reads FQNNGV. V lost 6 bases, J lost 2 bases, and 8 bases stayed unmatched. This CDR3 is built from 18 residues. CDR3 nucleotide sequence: TGTGCCAGCAGGGGGACAGGGGGCCCCCTTACTGGGGCCAACGTCCTGACTTTC. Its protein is CASRGTGGPLTGANVLTF. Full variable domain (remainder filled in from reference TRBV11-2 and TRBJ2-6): EAGVAQSPRYKIIEKRQSVAFWCNPISGHATLYWYQQILGQGPKLLIQFQNNGVVDDSQLPKDRFSAERLKGVDSTLKIQPAKLEDSAVYLCASRGTGGPLTGANVLTFGAGSRLTVL.